Listed below are T cell receptor beta chains from one sample, sequenced in a study of CD8+CD57+ T cells in acquired aplastic anemia. MiXCR was run by TCRdb on the reads, yielding one entry per CDR3 protein. The sample lists some 120,000 distinct CDR3 sequences, about 48% occurring once. The sequencing sample was made of sorted CD4+, CD8+, or CD8+CD57+ T cells (not recorded which) from PBMCs. The receptors were sampled from a human donor in good health, serving as a control. Both conserved end residues are part of each CDR3. A D gene is named only where the DNA matches it firmly. For some rows the clone size is stated as once, few or many, or as a class when expanded; others skip it.

>.|TRBV19|many|TRBJ2-5
CASGRAYQETQYF
TGTGCCAGTGGCCGGGCGTACCAAGAGACCCAGTACTTC
>TRBD1|TRBV19|once|TRBJ1-6
CASIRDRAYNSPLHF
TGTGCCAGTATTCGGGACAGGGCTTATAATTCACCCCTCCACTTT
>.|TRBV25-1|many|TRBJ2-5
CASSSGVGTQYF
TGTGCCAGCAGTTCAGGGGTGGGGACCCAGTACTTC
>.|TRBV7-2|.|TRBJ1-6
CASSSLGRGSLHF
TGTGCCAGCAGCTCCCTAGGCCGGGGAAGCCTCCACTTT
>.|TRBV6-5|few|TRBJ1-6
CASSSVTSGVPPIHF
TGTGCCAGCAGTTCAGTGACTAGCGGGGTTCCACCCATCCACTTT
>.|TRBV20-1|few|TRBJ1-4
CSASPAGKTRGEKLFF
TGCAGTGCTAGCCCCGCTGGGAAAACACGGGGTGAAAAACTGTTTTTT
>.|TRBV7-2|.|TRBJ2-7
CARSPGSRGTYEQYF
TGTGCCCGCAGCCCAGGGTCCAGGGGGACTTACGAGCAGTACTTC
>TRBD2|TRBV6-1|.|TRBJ2-1
CASSNRLRGRGAGEQHF
TGTGCCAGCAGCAACCGATTGCGCGGGAGGGGGGCTGGCGAGCAGCACTTC
>.|TRBV20-1|many|TRBJ2-5
CSATPISRAGWGETQYF
TGCAGTGCTACTCCCATCTCACGGGCAGGGTGGGGCGAGACCCAGTACTTC
>TRBD1|TRBV10-2|few|TRBJ2-5
CASTPSGQGGETQYF
TGCGCCAGCACGCCTTCGGGACAGGGAGGCGAGACCCAGTACTTC
>.|TRBV7-2|.|TRBJ1-4
CASSLLMGQGEKLFF
TGTGCCAGCAGCTTGTTAATGGGCCAGGGGGAAAAACTGTTTTTT
>TRBD1|TRBV7-6|many|TRBJ2-7
CASSLGQGNYEQYF
TGTGCCAGCAGCTTGGGACAGGGGAACTACGAGCAGTACTTC
>.|TRBV19|many|TRBJ2-7
CASSMTTGTAVSRTYEQYF
TGTGCCAGTAGTATGACTACCGGGACGGCTGTTTCCAGGACCTACGAGCAGTACTTC
>.|TRBV10-3|many|TRBJ2-7
CAISDRGKGYEQYF
TGTGCCATCAGTGACAGGGGAAAGGGGTACGAGCAGTACTTC
>.|TRBV29-1|.|TRBJ2-1
CSVDRAYNEQFF
TGCAGCGTTGACAGGGCCTACAATGAGCAGTTCTTC
>TRBD1|TRBV19|.|TRBJ2-4
CASSISIWDRVQYF
TGTGCCAGTAGTATTTCTATTTGGGACAGGGTTCAGTACTTC